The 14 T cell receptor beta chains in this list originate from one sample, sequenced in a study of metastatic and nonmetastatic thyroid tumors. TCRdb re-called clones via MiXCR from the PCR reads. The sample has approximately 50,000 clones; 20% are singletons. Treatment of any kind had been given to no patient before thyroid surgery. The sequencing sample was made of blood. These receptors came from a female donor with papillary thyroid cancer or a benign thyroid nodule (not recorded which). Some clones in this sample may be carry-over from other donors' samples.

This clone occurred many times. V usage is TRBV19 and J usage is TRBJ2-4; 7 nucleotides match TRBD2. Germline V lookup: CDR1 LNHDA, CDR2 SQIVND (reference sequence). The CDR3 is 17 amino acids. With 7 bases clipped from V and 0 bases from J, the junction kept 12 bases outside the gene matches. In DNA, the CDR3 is TGTGCCAGTACCCTAATCGGGGAGGGCGCAGCCAAAAACATTCAGTACTTC. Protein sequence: CASTLIGEGAAKNIQYF.

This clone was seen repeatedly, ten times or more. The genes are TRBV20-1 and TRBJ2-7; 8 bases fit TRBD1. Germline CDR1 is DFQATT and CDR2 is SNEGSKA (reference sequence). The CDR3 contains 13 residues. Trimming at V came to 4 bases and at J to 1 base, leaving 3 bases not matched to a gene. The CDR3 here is CSAMQGASYEQYF. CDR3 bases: TGCAGTGCTATGCAGGGGGCATCCTACGAGCAGTACTTC.

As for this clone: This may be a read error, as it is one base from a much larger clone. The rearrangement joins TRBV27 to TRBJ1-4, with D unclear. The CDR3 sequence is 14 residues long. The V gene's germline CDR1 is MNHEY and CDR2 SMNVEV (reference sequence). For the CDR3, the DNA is TGTGCCAGCAGAAGAGACCGACCAAATGAAAAACTGTCTTTT. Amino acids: CASRRDRPNEKLSF.

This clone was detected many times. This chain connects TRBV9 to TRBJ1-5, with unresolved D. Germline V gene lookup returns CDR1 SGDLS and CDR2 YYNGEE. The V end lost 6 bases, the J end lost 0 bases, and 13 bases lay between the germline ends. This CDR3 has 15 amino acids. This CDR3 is CASILPRPSNQPQHF. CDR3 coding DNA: TGTGCCAGCATCCTACCACGGCCTAGCAATCAGCCCCAGCATTTT.

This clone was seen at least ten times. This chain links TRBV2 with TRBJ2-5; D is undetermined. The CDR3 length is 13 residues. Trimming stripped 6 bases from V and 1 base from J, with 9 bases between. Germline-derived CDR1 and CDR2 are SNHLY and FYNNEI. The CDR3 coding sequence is TGTGCCAGCAGGTATTCGGCCCAAGAGACCCAGTACTTC. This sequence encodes CASRYSAQETQYF.

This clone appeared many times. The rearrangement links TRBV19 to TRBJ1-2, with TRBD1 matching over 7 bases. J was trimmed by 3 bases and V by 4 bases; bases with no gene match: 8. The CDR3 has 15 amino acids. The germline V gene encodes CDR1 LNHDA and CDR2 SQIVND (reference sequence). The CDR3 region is CASSTPAGGDYGYTF. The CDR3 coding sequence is TGTGCCAGTAGTACCCCGGCAGGGGGAGACTATGGCTACACCTTC.

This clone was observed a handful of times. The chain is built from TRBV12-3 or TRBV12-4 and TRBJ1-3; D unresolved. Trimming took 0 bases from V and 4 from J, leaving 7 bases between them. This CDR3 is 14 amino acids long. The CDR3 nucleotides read TGTGCCAGCAGTTTAGCGAACCCAGGAAACACCATATATTTT. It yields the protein CASSLANPGNTIYF.

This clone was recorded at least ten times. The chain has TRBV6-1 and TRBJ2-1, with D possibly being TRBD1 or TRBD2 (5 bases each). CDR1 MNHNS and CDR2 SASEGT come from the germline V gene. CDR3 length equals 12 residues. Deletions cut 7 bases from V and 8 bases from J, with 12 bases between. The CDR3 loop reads CASTTQGDEQFF. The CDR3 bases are TGTGCCAGCACGACCCAGGGAGATGAGCAGTTCTTC.

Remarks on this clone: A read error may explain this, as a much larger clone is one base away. The DNA for the CDR3 is TGCAGTGCTAGTCACCGGCGGTCTGGCTACACCTTC. Residues: CSASHRRSGYTF. The chain is built from TRBV20-1 and TRBJ1-2; D unresolved. There are 12 residues in the CDR3. The V end lost 3 bases, the J end lost 7 bases, and 12 bases lay between the germline ends. Germline CDR1 DFQATT, CDR2 SNEGSKA (reference sequence).

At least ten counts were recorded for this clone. CDR3 residues: CASSLDRGTDTQYF. In DNA, the CDR3 is TGTGCCAGCAGCTTGGACAGGGGTACAGATACGCAGTATTTT. The V and J genes are TRBV7-3 and TRBJ2-3; 9 nucleotides agree with TRBD1. The V gene end was trimmed by 3 bases and the J gene end by 3 bases; junction bases not matched to a gene: 1. Germline CDR1 SGHTA, CDR2 FQGTGA. The CDR3 is 14 residues long.

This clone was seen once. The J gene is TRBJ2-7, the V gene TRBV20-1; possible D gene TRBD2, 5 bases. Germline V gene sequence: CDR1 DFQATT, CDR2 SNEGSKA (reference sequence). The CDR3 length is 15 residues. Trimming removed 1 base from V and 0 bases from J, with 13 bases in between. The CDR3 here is CSARGLGSSSYEQYF. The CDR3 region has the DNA TGCAGTGCTAGAGGACTGGGGAGCTCCTCCTACGAGCAGTACTTC.

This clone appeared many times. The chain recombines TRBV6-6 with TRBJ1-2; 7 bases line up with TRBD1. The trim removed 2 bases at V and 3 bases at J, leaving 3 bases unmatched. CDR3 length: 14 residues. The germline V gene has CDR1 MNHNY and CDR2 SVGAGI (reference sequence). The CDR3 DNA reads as TGTGCCAGCAGTTACAGGACAGGAGACTATGGCTACACCTTC. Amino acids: CASSYRTGDYGYTF.

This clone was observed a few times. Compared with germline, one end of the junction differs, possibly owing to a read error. CDR3 in DNA: TGTGCCAGCAGTTATACCGGGGAGCCGTTTTTT. Translated, it gives CASSYTGEPFF. The chain combines TRBV6-2 or TRBV6-3 with TRBJ2-2; TRBD2 might be the D (5 bases). The CDR3 runs to 11 residues. Germline V gives CDR1 MNHEY, CDR2 SVGEGT.

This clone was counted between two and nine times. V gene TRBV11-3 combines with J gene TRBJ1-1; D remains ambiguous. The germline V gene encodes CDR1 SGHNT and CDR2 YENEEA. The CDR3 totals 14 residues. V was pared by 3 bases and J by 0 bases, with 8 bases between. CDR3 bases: TGTGCCAGCAGCTTTAAGCTCCTGAACACTGAAGCTTTCTTT. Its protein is CASSFKLLNTEAFF. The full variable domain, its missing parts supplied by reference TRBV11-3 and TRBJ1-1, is EAGVVQSPRYKIIEKKQPVAFWCNPISGHNTLYWYLQNLGQGPELLIRYENEEAVDDSQLPKDRFSAERLKGVDSTLKIQPAELGDSAVYLCASSFKLLNTEAFFGQGTRLTVV.